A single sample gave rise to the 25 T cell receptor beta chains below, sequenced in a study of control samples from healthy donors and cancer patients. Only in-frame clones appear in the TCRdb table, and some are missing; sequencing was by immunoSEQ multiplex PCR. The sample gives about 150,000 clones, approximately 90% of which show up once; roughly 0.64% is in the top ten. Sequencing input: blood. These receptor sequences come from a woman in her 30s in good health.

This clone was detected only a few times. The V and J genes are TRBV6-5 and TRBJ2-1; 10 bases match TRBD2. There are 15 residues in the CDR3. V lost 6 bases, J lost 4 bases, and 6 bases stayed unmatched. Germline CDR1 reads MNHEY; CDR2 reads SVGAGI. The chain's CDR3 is CASSPTSGSYNEQFF. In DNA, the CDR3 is TGTGCCAGCAGCCCGACTAGCGGGTCATACAATGAGCAGTTCTTC.

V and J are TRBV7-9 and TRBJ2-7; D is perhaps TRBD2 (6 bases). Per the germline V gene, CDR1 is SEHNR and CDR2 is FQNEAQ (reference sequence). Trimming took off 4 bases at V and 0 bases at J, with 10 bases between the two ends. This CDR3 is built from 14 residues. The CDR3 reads CASSSTGSSYEQYF. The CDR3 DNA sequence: TGTGCCAGCAGCTCTACCGGGAGCTCCTACGAGCAGTACTTC.

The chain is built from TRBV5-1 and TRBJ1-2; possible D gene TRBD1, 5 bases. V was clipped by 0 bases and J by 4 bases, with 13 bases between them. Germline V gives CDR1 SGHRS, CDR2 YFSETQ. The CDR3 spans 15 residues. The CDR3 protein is CASSLAEQGLYGYTF. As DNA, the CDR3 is TGCGCCAGCAGCTTGGCCGAGCAGGGCCTCTATGGCTACACCTTC.

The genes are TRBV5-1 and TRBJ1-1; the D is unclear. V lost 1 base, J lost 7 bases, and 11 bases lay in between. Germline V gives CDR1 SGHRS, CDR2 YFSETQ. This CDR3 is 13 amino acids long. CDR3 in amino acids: CASSLTEDGEAFF. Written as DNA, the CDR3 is TGCGCCAGCAGCTTGACAGAGGACGGTGAAGCTTTCTTT.

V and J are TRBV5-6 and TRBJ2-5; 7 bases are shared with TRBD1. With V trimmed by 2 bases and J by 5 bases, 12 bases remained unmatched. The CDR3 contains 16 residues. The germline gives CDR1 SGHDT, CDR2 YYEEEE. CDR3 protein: CASSFWDSGESETQYF. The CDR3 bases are TGTGCCAGCAGCTTTTGGGACAGTGGGGAATCGGAGACCCAGTACTTC.

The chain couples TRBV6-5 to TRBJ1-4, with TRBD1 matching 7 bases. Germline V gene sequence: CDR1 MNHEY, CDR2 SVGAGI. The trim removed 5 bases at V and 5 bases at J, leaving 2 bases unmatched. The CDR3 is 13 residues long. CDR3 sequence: CASSPTGNEKLFF. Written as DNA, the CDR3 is TGTGCCAGCAGTCCGACAGGGAATGAAAAACTGTTTTTT.

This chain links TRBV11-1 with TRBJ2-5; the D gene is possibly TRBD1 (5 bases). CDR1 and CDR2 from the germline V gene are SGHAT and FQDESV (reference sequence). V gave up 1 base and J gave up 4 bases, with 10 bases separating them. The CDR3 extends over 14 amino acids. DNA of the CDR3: TGTGCCAGCAGCTTAGGGGGCCGAGGAGAGACCCAGTACTTC. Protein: CASSLGGRGETQYF. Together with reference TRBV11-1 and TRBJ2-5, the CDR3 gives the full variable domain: EAEVAQSPRYKITEKSQAVAFWCDPISGHATLYWYRQILGQGPELLVQFQDESVVDDSQLPKDRFSAERLKGVDSTLKIQPAELGDSAMYLCASSLGGRGETQYFGPGTRLLVL.

The CDR3 here is CASSPWTGEENEQFF. The CDR3 DNA is TGTGCCAGCAGCCCGTGGACAGGGGAAGAGAATGAGCAGTTCTTC. The genes are TRBV5-4 and TRBJ2-1; 9 bases agree with TRBD1. V was pared by 4 bases and J by 7 bases, with 9 bases of the junction left unmatched. CDR3 length: 15 residues. CDR1 is SGHNT, CDR2 YYREEE, per germline (reference sequence).

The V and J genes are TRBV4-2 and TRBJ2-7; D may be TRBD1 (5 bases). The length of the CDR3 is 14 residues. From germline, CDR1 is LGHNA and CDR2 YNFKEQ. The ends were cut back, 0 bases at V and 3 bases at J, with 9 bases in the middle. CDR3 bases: TGTGCCAGCAGCCAAGAGATAGGGGACTACGAGCAGTACTTC. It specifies CASSQEIGDYEQYF.

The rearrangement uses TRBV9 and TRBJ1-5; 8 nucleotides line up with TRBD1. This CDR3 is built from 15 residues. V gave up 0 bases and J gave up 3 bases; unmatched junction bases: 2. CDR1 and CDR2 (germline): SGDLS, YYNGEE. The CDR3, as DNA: TGTGCCAGCAGCGTAGGGGGACAGGCCAATCAGCCCCAGCATTTT. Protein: CASSVGGQANQPQHF.

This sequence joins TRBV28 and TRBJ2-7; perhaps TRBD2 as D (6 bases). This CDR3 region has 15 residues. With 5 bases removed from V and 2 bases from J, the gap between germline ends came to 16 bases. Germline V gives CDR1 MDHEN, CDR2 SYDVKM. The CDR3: CASSPYSREAYEQYF. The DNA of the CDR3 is TGTGCCAGCAGTCCCTATTCCAGGGAGGCCTACGAGCAGTACTTC. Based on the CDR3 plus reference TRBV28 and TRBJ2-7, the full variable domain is DVKVTQSSRYLVKRTGEKVFLECVQDMDHENMFWYRQDPGLGLRLIYFSYDVKMKEKGDIPEGYSVSREKKERFSLILESASTNQTSMYLCASSPYSREAYEQYFGPGTRLTVT.

CDR3 residues: CAWSVQSLGDEQFF. The CDR3 DNA reads TGTGCCTGGAGTGTACAAAGCCTTGGGGATGAGCAGTTCTTC. The chain is built from TRBV30 and TRBJ2-1; D is unclear. The CDR3 covers 14 residues. The germline V gene encodes CDR1 GTSNPN and CDR2 SVGIG (reference sequence). V was clipped by 0 bases and J by 8 bases, with 14 bases between them.

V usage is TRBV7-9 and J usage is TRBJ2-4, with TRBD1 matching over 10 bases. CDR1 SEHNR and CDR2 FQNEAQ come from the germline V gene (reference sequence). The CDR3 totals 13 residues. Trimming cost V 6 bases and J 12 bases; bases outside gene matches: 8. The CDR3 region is CASSSGTGAHQYF. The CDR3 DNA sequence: TGTGCCAGCAGTTCGGGGACAGGGGCGCATCAGTACTTC.

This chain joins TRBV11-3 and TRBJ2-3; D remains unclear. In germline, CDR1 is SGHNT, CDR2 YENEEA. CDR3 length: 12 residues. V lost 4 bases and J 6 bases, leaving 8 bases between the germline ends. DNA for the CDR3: TGTGCCAGCAGCTACGTCTCGGATACGCAGTATTTT. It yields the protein CASSYVSDTQYF.

The CDR3 nucleotides are TGTGCCAGCAGTGGACTAGCGGGGACCGGGGAGCTGTTTTTT. Translating gives CASSGLAGTGELFF. The chain links TRBV2 to TRBJ2-2; TRBD2 aligns across 11 bases. Germline CDR1 reads SNHLY; CDR2 reads FYNNEI. V lost 4 bases to trimming and J lost 5 bases; unmatched junction nucleotides: 0. The length of the CDR3 is 14 residues.

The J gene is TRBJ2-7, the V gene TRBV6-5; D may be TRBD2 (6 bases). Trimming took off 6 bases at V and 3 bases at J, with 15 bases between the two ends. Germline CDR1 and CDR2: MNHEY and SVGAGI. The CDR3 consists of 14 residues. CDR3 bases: TGTGCCAGCAGCCGCTTGCGGGATGTCTACGAGCAGTACTTC. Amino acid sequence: CASSRLRDVYEQYF.

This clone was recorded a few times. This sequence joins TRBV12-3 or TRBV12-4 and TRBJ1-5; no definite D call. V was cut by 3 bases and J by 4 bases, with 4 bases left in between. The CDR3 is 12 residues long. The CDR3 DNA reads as TGTGCCAGCAGTTTGAGGAATCAGCCCCAGCATTTT. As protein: CASSLRNQPQHF.

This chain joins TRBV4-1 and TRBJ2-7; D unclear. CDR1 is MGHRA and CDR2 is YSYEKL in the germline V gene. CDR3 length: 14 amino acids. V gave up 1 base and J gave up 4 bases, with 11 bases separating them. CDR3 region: CASSQAVLGYEQYF. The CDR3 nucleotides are TGCGCCAGCAGCCAAGCGGTTCTAGGGTACGAGCAGTACTTC.

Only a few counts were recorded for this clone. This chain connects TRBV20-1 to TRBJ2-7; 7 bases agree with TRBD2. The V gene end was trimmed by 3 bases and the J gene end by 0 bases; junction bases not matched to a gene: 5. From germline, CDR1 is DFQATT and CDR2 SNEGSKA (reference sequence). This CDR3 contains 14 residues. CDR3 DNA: TGCAGTGCTAGTCGGGACTATTCCTCCTACGAGCAGTACTTC. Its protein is CSASRDYSSYEQYF.

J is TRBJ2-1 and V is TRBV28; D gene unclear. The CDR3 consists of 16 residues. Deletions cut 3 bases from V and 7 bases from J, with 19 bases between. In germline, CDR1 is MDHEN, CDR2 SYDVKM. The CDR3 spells CASSFLTGDGWNEQFF. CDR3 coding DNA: TGTGCCAGCAGTTTCCTGACTGGGGATGGGTGGAATGAGCAGTTCTTC.

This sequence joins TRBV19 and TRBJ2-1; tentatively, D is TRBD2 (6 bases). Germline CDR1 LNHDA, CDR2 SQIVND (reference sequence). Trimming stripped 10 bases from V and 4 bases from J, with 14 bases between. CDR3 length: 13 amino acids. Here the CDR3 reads CATSGTDYNEQFF. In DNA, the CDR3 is TGTGCCACTTCCGGGACTGATTACAATGAGCAGTTCTTC.

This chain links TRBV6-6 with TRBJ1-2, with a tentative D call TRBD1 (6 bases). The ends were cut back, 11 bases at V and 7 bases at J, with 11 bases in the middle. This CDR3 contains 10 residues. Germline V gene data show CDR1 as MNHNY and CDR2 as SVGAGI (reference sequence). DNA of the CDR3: TGTGCCGTCGGGGGGGCTGGCTACACCTTC. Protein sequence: CAVGGAGYTF.

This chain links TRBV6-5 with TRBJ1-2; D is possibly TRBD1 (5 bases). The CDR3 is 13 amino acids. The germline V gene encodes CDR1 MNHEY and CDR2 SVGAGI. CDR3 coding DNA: TGTGTCACGGCGGGGGGGAGATTCGTTGGCTACACCTTC. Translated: CVTAGGRFVGYTF.

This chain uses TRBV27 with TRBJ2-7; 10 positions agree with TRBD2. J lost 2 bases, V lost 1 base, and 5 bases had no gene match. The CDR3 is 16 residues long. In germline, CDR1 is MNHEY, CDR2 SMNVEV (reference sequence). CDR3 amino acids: CASSLWGTSATYEQYF. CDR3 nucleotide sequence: TGTGCCAGCAGTTTATGGGGGACTAGCGCAACCTACGAGCAGTACTTC.

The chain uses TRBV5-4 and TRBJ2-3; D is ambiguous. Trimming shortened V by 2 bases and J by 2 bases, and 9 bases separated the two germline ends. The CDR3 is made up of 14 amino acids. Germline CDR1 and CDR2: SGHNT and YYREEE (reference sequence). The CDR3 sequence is CASSFVQATDTQYF. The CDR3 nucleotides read TGTGCCAGCAGCTTTGTACAAGCCACAGATACGCAGTATTTT.